The rows below give T cell receptor beta chains drawn from one sample of a study of cytomegalovirus exposure and HLA in healthy donors. Profiling relied on immunoSEQ multiplex PCR, and the TCRdb table lists in-frame clones only, not all of them. This sample yields fewer than 200,000 clones, of which 65% to 90% are seen a single time; roughly 2% belongs to the top ten. Sequenced input: PBMCs. These TCRs come from a human donor in good health. The conserved cysteine and the conserved F or W are not part of the CDR3 here. Expanded clones are given a class, and other clones once, few, many or no size at all.

j_call v_call clone_size cdr3_aa
TRBJ1-1 TRBV7-9 once ASRPGQMNTEAF
TRBJ2-2 TRBV19 - ASSSYRGIGELF
TRBJ2-7 TRBV7-9 - ASSTTGGTDEQY
TRBJ2-1 TRBV2 - ASSEAFRVWNEQF
TRBJ2-1 TRBV15 few ATSRDFGGGSYNEQF
TRBJ2-1 TRBV29-1 once SCPTPTAYNEQF
TRBJ1-4 TRBV9 - ASSAHSATNEKLF
TRBJ2-3 TRBV10-1 few ASSGTSDTQY
TRBJ1-1 TRBV5-1 - ASSFGHQVTEAF
TRBJ1-5 TRBV4-1 - ASSQDYGTAYNQPQH
TRBJ2-7 TRBV7-8 - ASSPGGWRGAQSSYEQY
TRBJ1-2 TRBV4-3 - ASSQDAGAGYGYT
TRBJ1-1 TRBV11-3 - ASSWGGDTEAF
TRBJ1-6 TRBV5-1 - ASTPDGTGYNSPLH
TRBJ2-1 TRBV19 - ASSIRLAGASEQF
TRBJ1-5 TRBV23-1 - ASSQQQGVKSSNQPQH
TRBJ1-6 TRBV5-1 few ASSLEGYNSPLH
TRBJ1-4 TRBV28 - ASSSPSTGGGKKLF
TRBJ1-2 TRBV4-3 - ASSGLRDQRYYGYT
TRBJ2-2 TRBV5-1 - ASSLGWLAGGPNTGELF
TRBJ1-2 TRBV15 few ATSRDLGQGTDGYT
TRBJ2-1 TRBV4-1 - ASSPRQWSEQF
TRBJ1-1 TRBV5-5 - ASSPIVDSLNTEAF
TRBJ2-6 TRBV7-2 few ASSLSRFNSGSNVLT